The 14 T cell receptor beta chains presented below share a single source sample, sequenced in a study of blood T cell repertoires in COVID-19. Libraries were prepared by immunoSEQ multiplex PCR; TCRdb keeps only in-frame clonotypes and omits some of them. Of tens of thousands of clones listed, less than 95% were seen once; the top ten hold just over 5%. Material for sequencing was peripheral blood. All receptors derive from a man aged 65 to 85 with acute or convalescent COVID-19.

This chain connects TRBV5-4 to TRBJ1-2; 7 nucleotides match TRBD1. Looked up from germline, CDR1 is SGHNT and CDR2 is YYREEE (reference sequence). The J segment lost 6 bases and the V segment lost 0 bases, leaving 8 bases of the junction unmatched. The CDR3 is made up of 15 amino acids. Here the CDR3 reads CASSLANRGRDGYTF. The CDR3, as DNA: TGTGCCAGCAGCTTGGCGAACAGGGGTAGAGATGGCTACACCTTC.

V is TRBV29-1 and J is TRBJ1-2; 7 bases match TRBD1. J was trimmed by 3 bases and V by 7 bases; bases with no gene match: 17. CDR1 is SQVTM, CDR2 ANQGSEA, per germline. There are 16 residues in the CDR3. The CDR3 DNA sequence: TGCAGCGCTTTTCGACCCGACACCGGGACAGACTATGGCTACACCTTC. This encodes CSAFRPDTGTDYGYTF.

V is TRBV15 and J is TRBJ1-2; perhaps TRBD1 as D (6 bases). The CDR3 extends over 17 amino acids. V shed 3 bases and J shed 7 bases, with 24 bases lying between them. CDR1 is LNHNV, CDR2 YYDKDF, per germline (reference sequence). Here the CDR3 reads CATSSPPGRGIAGGYTF. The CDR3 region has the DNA TGTGCCACCAGCAGCCCCCCTGGCAGGGGTATCGCTGGTGGCTACACCTTC.

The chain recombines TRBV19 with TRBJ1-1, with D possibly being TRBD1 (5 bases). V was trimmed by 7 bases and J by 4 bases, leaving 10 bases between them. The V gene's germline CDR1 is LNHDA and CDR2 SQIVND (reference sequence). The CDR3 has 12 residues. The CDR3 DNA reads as TGTGCCAGTACCCAGGGAGGCACTGAAGCTTTCTTT. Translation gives CASTQGGTEAFF. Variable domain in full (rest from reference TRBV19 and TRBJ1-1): DGGITQSPKYLFRKEGQNVTLSCEQNLNHDAMYWYRQDPGQGLRLIYYSQIVNDFQKGDIAEGYSVSREKKESFPLTVTSAQKNPTAFYLCASTQGGTEAFFGQGTRLTVV.

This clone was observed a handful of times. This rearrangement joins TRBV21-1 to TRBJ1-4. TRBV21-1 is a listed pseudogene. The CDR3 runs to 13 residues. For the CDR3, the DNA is TGTGCCAGCTTCCGAAACCGAGGTGAAAAACTGTTTTTT. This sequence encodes CASFRNRGEKLFF.

DNA of the CDR3: TGCGCCAGCAGCCAAGGGAGGGGCTACTCTGGAAACACCATATATTTT. It codes for CASSQGRGYSGNTIYF. This sequence joins TRBV4-1 and TRBJ1-3, with a tentative D call TRBD1 (5 bases). The CDR3 length is 16 residues. Trimming left V 1 base short and J 0 bases short, with 10 bases between. Germline CDR1 is MGHRA and CDR2 is YSYEKL.

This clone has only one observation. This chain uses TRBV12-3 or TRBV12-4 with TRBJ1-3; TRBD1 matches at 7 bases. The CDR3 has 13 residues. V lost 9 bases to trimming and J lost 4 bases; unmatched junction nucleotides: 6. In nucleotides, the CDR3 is TGTGCCAGGAATGGCAGGGGGGGAAACACCATATATTTT. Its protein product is CARNGRGGNTIYF.

The CDR3 spells CASSDSDWVAPNYGYTF. Here the CDR3 DNA reads TGTGCCAGCAGTGACAGCGACTGGGTGGCTCCTAACTATGGCTACACCTTC. The chain carries TRBV2 and TRBJ1-2; unclear D gene. Trimming took off 3 bases at V and 0 bases at J, with 17 bases between the two ends. Per the germline V gene, CDR1 is SNHLY and CDR2 is FYNNEI. The CDR3 has 17 amino acids.

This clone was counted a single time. The CDR3 spells CASGTGVWEQFF. The CDR3 DNA is TGTGCCAGCGGAACAGGGGTATGGGAGCAGTTCTTC. The rearrangement uses TRBV7-2 and TRBJ2-1; 7 bases are shared with TRBD1. Germline-derived CDR1 and CDR2 are SGHTA and FQGNSA. V was clipped by 8 bases and J by 10 bases; unmatched bases: 8. CDR3 length: 12 residues. Together with reference TRBV7-2 and TRBJ2-1, the CDR3 gives the full variable domain: GAGVSQSPSNKVTEKGKDVELRCDPISGHTALYWYRQSLGQGLEFLIYFQGNSAPDKSGLPSDRFSAERTGGSVSTLTIQRTQQEDSAVYLCASGTGVWEQFFGPGTRLTVL.

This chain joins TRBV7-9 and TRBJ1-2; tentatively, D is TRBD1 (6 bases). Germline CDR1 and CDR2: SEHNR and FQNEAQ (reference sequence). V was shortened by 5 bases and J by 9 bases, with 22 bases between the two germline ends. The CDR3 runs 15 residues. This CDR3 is CASSSGAWGALSYTF. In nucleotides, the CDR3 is TGTGCCAGCAGCAGCGGGGCCTGGGGGGCGCTGAGCTACACCTTC.

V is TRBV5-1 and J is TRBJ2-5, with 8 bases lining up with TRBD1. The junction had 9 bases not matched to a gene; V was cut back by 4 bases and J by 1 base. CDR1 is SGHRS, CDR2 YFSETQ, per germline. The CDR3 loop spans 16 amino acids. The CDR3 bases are TGCGCCAGCAGCCAAATTACAGGGGGACTCCAAGAGACCCAGTACTTC. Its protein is CASSQITGGLQETQYF.

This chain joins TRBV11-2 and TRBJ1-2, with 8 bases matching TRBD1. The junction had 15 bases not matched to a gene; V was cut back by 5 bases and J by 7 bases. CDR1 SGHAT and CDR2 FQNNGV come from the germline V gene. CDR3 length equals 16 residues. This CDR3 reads CASSTPWNRGFVGYTF. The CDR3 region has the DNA TGTGCCAGCAGCACACCGTGGAACAGGGGGTTTGTTGGCTACACCTTC.

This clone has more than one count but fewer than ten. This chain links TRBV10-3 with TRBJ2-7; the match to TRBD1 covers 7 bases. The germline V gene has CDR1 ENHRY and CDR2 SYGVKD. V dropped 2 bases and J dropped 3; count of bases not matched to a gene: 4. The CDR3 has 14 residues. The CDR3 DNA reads TGTGCCATCAGTGAGGGACAGGCGTACTACGAGCAGTACTTC. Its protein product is CAISEGQAYYEQYF.

CDR3 residues: CASSLRGANQPQHF. The DNA of the CDR3 is TGTGCCAGCAGTTTACGGGGGGCCAATCAGCCCCAGCATTTT. The chain carries TRBV27 and TRBJ1-5; tentative D call: TRBD1 (6 bases). The ends were cut back, 2 bases at V and 3 bases at J, with 8 bases in the middle. Germline V gene data show CDR1 as MNHEY and CDR2 as SMNVEV (reference sequence). This CDR3 spans 14 amino acids.